The rows below give T cell receptor beta chains drawn from one sample of a study of pediatric ulcerative colitis. The method was immunoSEQ multiplex PCR; TCRdb's version includes in-frame clones alone and lacks a portion of them. The sample carries about 24,000 clones, 55% to 85% recorded once. Specimen: gut tissue. The receptors originated from a boy aged 5-17 years with severe ulcerative colitis. Each CDR3 is given with its conserved first and last residue. Fields, in order: CDR3 protein, D gene, clone size, J gene, V gene. The D gene is left open where the match is weak. Rows may omit the clone size; those that give it use once, few, many or a size class.

CASSDRAKGEQYF - - TRBJ2-7 TRBV25-1
CASWTELNTEAFF - - TRBJ1-1 TRBV25-1
CASNIVATGGQPQHF TRBD1 once TRBJ1-5 TRBV19
CASSRSAGATDTQYF - - TRBJ2-3 TRBV5-4
CSGGQPTQYF TRBD1 - TRBJ2-5 TRBV20-1
CASSFGRLSSGANVLTF - medium-sized TRBJ2-6 TRBV28
CASSLLQGQGFYGYTF - - TRBJ1-2 TRBV5-6
CASSYSKQGAPDTQYF - once TRBJ2-3 TRBV6-6
CASSPMLGGSYEQYF - once TRBJ2-7 TRBV7-8
CASSPPGGGMIYEQYF - - TRBJ2-7 TRBV18
CASSEVGGYNEQFF - - TRBJ2-1 TRBV2
CASSYYAGGPNEQFF TRBD2 medium-sized TRBJ2-1 TRBV6-5
CATSPRREGPETQYF TRBD2 - TRBJ2-5 TRBV15
CASSFSRQAAGYTF - - TRBJ1-2 TRBV7-2
CASSMTLGELFF - - TRBJ2-2 TRBV19
CASSSWGSDYNEQFF - - TRBJ2-1 TRBV7-9
CASSLGGDFNEQFF - - TRBJ2-1 TRBV19
CASSPAGREETQYF - - TRBJ2-5 TRBV7-7
CASSRTFDEQFF - - TRBJ2-1 TRBV6-6
CASTSIGVGNYGYTF - - TRBJ1-2 TRBV2
CASSEYPQEDLNTEAFF - - TRBJ1-1 TRBV25-1
CASSMQGSTEAFF - - TRBJ1-1 TRBV7-8
CASSPSTGNEQFF - - TRBJ2-1 TRBV7-3
CASSERVGQETQYF - - TRBJ2-5 TRBV2
CASSQEKTGVYGYTF TRBD1 - TRBJ1-2 TRBV4-3
CASNVAGAGNEQFF TRBD2 once TRBJ2-1 TRBV10-2
CASSLVSMGLAGVDTQYF TRBD2 once TRBJ2-3 TRBV11-3
CASSLVYGMADTQYF - - TRBJ2-3 TRBV7-2
CASSFSGPNADTQYF TRBD2 - TRBJ2-3 TRBV18
CAISELRTSGHFQETQYF TRBD2 - TRBJ2-5 TRBV6-1
CASSYGTGRTDTQYF TRBD1 - TRBJ2-3 TRBV4-2
CANSVGTSGRAGEQYF TRBD2 - TRBJ2-7 TRBV2
CASRGQGETNTEAFF TRBD1 - TRBJ1-1 TRBV6-4
CASSLGLAGLDEQFF TRBD2 - TRBJ2-1 TRBV7-9
CATSRGVGPEGYTF - - TRBJ1-2 TRBV15
CAIGTGDGETQYF - - TRBJ2-5 TRBV10-3
CASPFGGHQETQYF - - TRBJ2-5 TRBV5-8
CASSYQGSPTYEQYF - - TRBJ2-7 TRBV28
CASSLAAGLGQRTQYF - once TRBJ2-5 TRBV5-4
CASSTPNKMNTEAFF - - TRBJ1-1 TRBV19
CASSTGGGEQFF TRBD2 - TRBJ2-1 TRBV6-5
CASSLGPLFEPQYF - - TRBJ2-5 TRBV27
CASSQTAGQGWDGYTF TRBD1 - TRBJ1-2 TRBV5-1
CASSDQGTEAFF - - TRBJ1-1 TRBV28
CASSALAGDTGELFF TRBD2 once TRBJ2-2 TRBV19
CASSGQGRDTEAFF - few TRBJ1-1 TRBV2
CASSFSGTGGYQPQHF TRBD1 - TRBJ1-5 TRBV28
CAISESGGETEAFF - few TRBJ1-1 TRBV10-3
CASSSGLAGGTDTQYF TRBD2 few TRBJ2-3 TRBV7-6
CASGRTGSYNEQFF - - TRBJ2-1 TRBV6-1
CASRMAETQYF - - TRBJ2-5 TRBV19
CASSQVTGEFYEQYF TRBD1 - TRBJ2-7 TRBV4-1
CASSLTEIGRSEAFF - - TRBJ1-1 TRBV27
CASSLGGYNTGELFF - few TRBJ2-2 TRBV5-4
CASSPSGRGDTGELFF TRBD2 - TRBJ2-2 TRBV7-9
CASSSTDKLLYEQYF - few TRBJ2-7 TRBV19